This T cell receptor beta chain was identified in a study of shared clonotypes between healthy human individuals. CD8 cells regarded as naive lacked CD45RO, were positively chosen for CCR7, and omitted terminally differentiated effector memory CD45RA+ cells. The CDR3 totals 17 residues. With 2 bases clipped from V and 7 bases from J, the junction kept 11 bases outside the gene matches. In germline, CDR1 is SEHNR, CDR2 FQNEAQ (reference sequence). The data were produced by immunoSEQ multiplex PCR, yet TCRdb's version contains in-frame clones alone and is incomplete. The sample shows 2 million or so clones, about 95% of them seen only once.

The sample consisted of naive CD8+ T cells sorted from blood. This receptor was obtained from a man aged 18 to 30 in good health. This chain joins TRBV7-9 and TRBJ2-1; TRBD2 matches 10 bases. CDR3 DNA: TGTGCCAGCAGCTTAATTGCCCCTAGCGGGAGTGGTAATGAGCAGTTCTTC. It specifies CASSLIAPSGSGNEQFF.